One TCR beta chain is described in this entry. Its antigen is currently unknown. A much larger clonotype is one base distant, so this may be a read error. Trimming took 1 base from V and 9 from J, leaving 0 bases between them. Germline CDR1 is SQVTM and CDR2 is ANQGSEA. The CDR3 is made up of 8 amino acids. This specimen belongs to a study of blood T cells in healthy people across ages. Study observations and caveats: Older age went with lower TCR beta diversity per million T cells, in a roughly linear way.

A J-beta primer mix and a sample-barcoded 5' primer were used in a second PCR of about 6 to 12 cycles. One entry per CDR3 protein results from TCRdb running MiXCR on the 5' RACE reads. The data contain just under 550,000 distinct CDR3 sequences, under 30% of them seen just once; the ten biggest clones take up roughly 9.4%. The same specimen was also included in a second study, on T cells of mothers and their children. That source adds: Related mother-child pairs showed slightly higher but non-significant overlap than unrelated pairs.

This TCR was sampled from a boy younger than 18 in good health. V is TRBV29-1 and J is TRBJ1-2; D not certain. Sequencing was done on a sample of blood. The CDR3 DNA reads TGCAGCGTTGAAGGCTACACCTTC. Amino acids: CSVEGYTF.